Listed below are T cell receptor beta chains from one sample, sequenced in a study of cytomegalovirus exposure and HLA in healthy donors. TCRdb keeps only in-frame clones here, not all; method: immunoSEQ multiplex PCR. This table has around 300,000 clones, approximately 70% appearing once. Sequencing was done on a sample of PBMCs. The receptors shown here come from a female donor in good health and CMV-seronegative. Both conserved end residues are part of each CDR3.

v_call: TRBV28; cdr3_aa: CASRQGFQPQHF
v_call: TRBV9; cdr3_aa: CASSVFSGTSGNNEQFF
v_call: TRBV5-1; cdr3_aa: CASSLVPQGPATNEKLFF
v_call: TRBV28; cdr3_aa: CASLGQGGEQYF
v_call: TRBV7-3; cdr3_aa: CASSETGTSGRGAYNEQFF
v_call: TRBV6-6; cdr3_aa: CASSFVAGGLWEQYF
v_call: TRBV5-4; cdr3_aa: CASSSGWTSGGYTSYNEQFF
v_call: TRBV6-5; cdr3_aa: CACRGQGANYGYTF
v_call: TRBV28; cdr3_aa: CASSKTRGPPAGELFF
v_call: TRBV2; cdr3_aa: CASKRDRLPTLEVEAFF
v_call: TRBV7-9; cdr3_aa: CASTLSLTGELFF
v_call: TRBV5-1; cdr3_aa: CASSMGQSITGELFF
v_call: TRBV5-5; cdr3_aa: CASSLGSFNEKLFF
v_call: TRBV14; cdr3_aa: CASSQDRGTSVSYEQYF
v_call: TRBV28; cdr3_aa: CASRLSGDTQYF
v_call: TRBV15; cdr3_aa: CATRTGGTEAFF
v_call: TRBV10-2; cdr3_aa: CASSEYSSYEQYF
v_call: TRBV4-1; cdr3_aa: CASSQTSGRAPEQYF
v_call: TRBV4-1; cdr3_aa: CASSQPKRNTGELFF
v_call: TRBV20-1; cdr3_aa: CSATTGEAFF
v_call: TRBV28; cdr3_aa: CASSRTGTGQPQHF
v_call: TRBV4-1; cdr3_aa: CASSQGSSTTNEKLFF
v_call: TRBV15; cdr3_aa: CATSRSNEQFF
v_call: TRBV6-1; cdr3_aa: CASNLRQGWAGELFF
v_call: TRBV28; cdr3_aa: CASWDRGSGYTF
v_call: TRBV6-5; cdr3_aa: CASRALGGYTF
v_call: TRBV6-5; cdr3_aa: CASSRLAGGTREQFF
v_call: TRBV11-2; cdr3_aa: CASSRQGVKFYEQYF
v_call: TRBV10-2; cdr3_aa: CASRASGSLSEQFF
v_call: TRBV5-4; cdr3_aa: CASSHPGTSGAYEQYF
v_call: TRBV30; cdr3_aa: CAWSVQGSQFF
v_call: TRBV15; cdr3_aa: CATRILAGGPYEQYF
v_call: TRBV19; cdr3_aa: CATEGAGMTYNEQFF
v_call: TRBV25-1; cdr3_aa: CASSAAGEFNVSPLHF
v_call: TRBV15; cdr3_aa: CATSRDPLEQYF
v_call: TRBV9; cdr3_aa: CASSVGQGGSNQPQHF
v_call: TRBV19; cdr3_aa: CASGLAGGTDTQYF
v_call: TRBV11-2; cdr3_aa: CASSLSRGRTEQYF
v_call: TRBV28; cdr3_aa: CASRLGRLTGELFF
v_call: TRBV13; cdr3_aa: CASSLDAGRGNEQFF
v_call: TRBV10-3; cdr3_aa: CAIATSGAYNEQFF